The 17 T cell receptor beta chains in this list originate from one sample, sequenced in a study of identical twins. TCRdb reanalysed the 5' RACE reads using MiXCR and keeps one entry per CDR3 protein. The data hold more than 400,000 distinct CDR3 sequences, with approximately 14% observed a single time. This sample also appeared in a second study, on yellow fever vaccine responses in identical twins.

Source material: CD4+ T cells sorted from blood. Receptors originate from a woman under 30 in good health.

This clonotype was counted a few times. This rearrangement joins TRBV20-1 to TRBJ1-1; the D gene is possibly TRBD1 (5 bases). Germline loops: CDR1 DFQATT, CDR2 SNEGSKA (reference sequence). V lost 6 bases to trimming and J lost 0 bases, with 11 bases between them. The CDR3 has 13 residues. This chain's CDR3 is CSAVRGMNTEAFF. The CDR3 nucleotides are TGCAGTGCCGTCCGGGGGATGAACACTGAAGCTTTCTTT.

This clonotype was observed a few times. This chain joins TRBV24-1 and TRBJ2-3; 11 nucleotides agree with TRBD2. The V gene's germline CDR1 is KGHDR and CDR2 SFDVKD. V dropped 0 bases and J dropped 0; count of bases not matched to a gene: 10. This CDR3 is 20 amino acids long. The CDR3 DNA reads TGTGCCACCAGTGATTTGCTAGCGGGGGGCGACCCCACTAGCACAGATACGCAGTATTTT. This codes for CATSDLLAGGDPTSTDTQYF.

This clonotype was detected many times. The rearrangement joins TRBV6-2 or TRBV6-3 to TRBJ2-1; 11 positions match TRBD1. CDR3 length: 15 residues. Germline V lookup: CDR1 MNHEY, CDR2 SVGEGT. Trimming at V came to 4 bases and at J to 6 bases, leaving 5 bases not matched to a gene. In DNA, the CDR3 is TGTGCCAGCAGTTTCTTAGGGACAGGGGGCAATGAGCAGTTCTTC. Residues: CASSFLGTGGNEQFF.

This clonotype appeared a few times. The rearrangement links TRBV21-1 to TRBJ2-7. TRBV21-1 is marked as a pseudogene. The CDR3 extends over 12 amino acids. The CDR3 nucleotides are TGTGCCAGCAGAGGCACCCTCTACGAGCAGTACTTC. Translated, it gives CASRGTLYEQYF.

The gene calls are TRBV14 and TRBJ2-1; 9 positions agree with TRBD1. Germline CDR1 and CDR2: SGHDN and FVKESK. This CDR3 region has 18 residues. The ends lost 0 bases at V and 4 bases at J; junction bases unmatched: 10. Here the CDR3 reads CASSQDWVTGGIYNEQFF. CDR3 sequence (DNA): TGTGCCAGCAGCCAAGATTGGGTGACAGGGGGAATTTACAATGAGCAGTTCTTC.

The CDR3 sequence is CASSLRWTGARNSPLHF. DNA of the CDR3: TGTGCCAGCAGTTTAAGGTGGACAGGAGCCAGAAATTCACCCCTCCACTTT. V gene TRBV28 combines with J gene TRBJ1-6; TRBD1 aligns across 7 bases. The germline V gene encodes CDR1 MDHEN and CDR2 SYDVKM. The ends lost 2 bases at V and 7 bases at J; junction bases unmatched: 11. This CDR3 has 17 residues.

This clonotype was recorded only once. The rearrangement links TRBV7-9 to TRBJ1-1; perhaps TRBD1 as D (6 bases). CDR1 and CDR2 (germline): SEHNR, FQNEAQ (reference sequence). The CDR3 has 15 residues. Trimming removed 5 bases from V and 2 bases from J, with 15 bases in between. For the CDR3, the DNA is TGTGCCAGCAGCCCGTGGGGGGCTGTTAACACTGAAGCTTTCTTT. Its protein product is CASSPWGAVNTEAFF.

This chain joins TRBV5-1 and TRBJ1-2, with D maybe TRBD1 (6 bases). The CDR3 spans 13 residues. The germline V and J ends were trimmed by 0 bases and 7 bases, with 10 bases remaining between them. Per germline, CDR1 SGHRS and CDR2 YFSETQ. For the CDR3, the DNA is TGCGCCAGCAGCTTGGCAGGGGTTCTTGGCTACACCTTC. Protein: CASSLAGVLGYTF.

This clonotype has just a few counts. The genes are TRBV5-1 and TRBJ1-1, with D hard to call. V lost 4 bases and J 4 bases, leaving 17 bases between the germline ends. The CDR3 is 15 residues long. Germline lookup yields CDR1 SGHRS and CDR2 YFSETQ. CDR3 sequence: CASSAATNGGTEAFF. CDR3 nucleotides: TGCGCCAGCAGCGCTGCAACGAATGGAGGCACTGAAGCTTTCTTT.

The sample holds a few counts of this clonotype. The gene calls are TRBV24-1 and TRBJ2-1, with 15 bases identical to TRBD2. CDR3 length equals 19 residues. V was clipped by 3 bases and J by 7 bases; unmatched bases: 12. The germline V gene encodes CDR1 KGHDR and CDR2 SFDVKD. The CDR3 protein is CATSDPPGTSGRSRNEQFF. In nucleotides, the CDR3 is TGTGCCACCAGTGATCCCCCAGGGACTAGCGGGAGGTCCAGGAATGAGCAGTTCTTC.

The J gene is TRBJ2-7, the V gene TRBV7-8; no definite D call. This CDR3 contains 18 residues. The V end lost 1 base, the J end lost 0 bases, and 19 bases lay between the germline ends. Germline V gene lookup returns CDR1 SGHVS and CDR2 FQNEAQ. The CDR3 nucleotides read TGTGCCAGCAGCTTAGTACACTCCGTGAGACAACTCTCCTACGAGCAGTACTTC. It specifies CASSLVHSVRQLSYEQYF.

The V gene is TRBV18, the J gene TRBJ1-1; maybe TRBD1 (5 bases). Looked up from germline, CDR1 is KGHSH and CDR2 is LQKENI. The CDR3 spans 15 residues. V lost 4 bases and J lost 3, with 15 bases in between. DNA for the CDR3: TGTGCCAGCTCACTTAGGACGGGACGGGACACTGAAGCTTTCTTT. Encoded protein: CASSLRTGRDTEAFF.

This clonotype was observed a handful of times. This chain links TRBV3-1 with TRBJ2-3; D not certain. The CDR3 consists of 15 residues. The V gene's germline CDR1 is LGHDT and CDR2 YNNKEL (reference sequence). Trimming removed 4 bases from V and 1 base from J, with 12 bases in between. This CDR3 reads CASSPRRVRTDTQYF. CDR3 nucleotides: TGTGCCAGCAGCCCGCGAAGGGTACGCACAGATACGCAGTATTTT.

The sample holds a few counts of this clonotype. The rearrangement joins TRBV20-1 to TRBJ2-1, with TRBD2 identical over 14 bases. This CDR3 region has 17 residues. Germline CDR1 DFQATT, CDR2 SNEGSKA (reference sequence). CDR3 sequence (DNA): TGCAGGCTACCGGGACTAGCGGGGGCTAGCTCCTACAATGAGCAGTTCTTC. This translates into CRLPGLAGASSYNEQFF.

This clonotype has only a few counts. The genes are TRBV20-1 and TRBJ2-5; 10 nucleotides align to TRBD1. Germline loops: CDR1 DFQATT, CDR2 SNEGSKA (reference sequence). J gave up 5 bases and V 3 bases, and 9 bases lay outside the gene matches. The CDR3 has 15 amino acids. The CDR3 nucleotides read TGCAGTGCTAGCTTCGACAGGGGGCTGAGGGAGACCCAGTACTTC. Residues: CSASFDRGLRETQYF.

V usage is TRBV6-1 and J usage is TRBJ2-5, with TRBD1 matching 9 bases. This CDR3 is built from 15 residues. The V gene end was trimmed by 6 bases and the J gene end by 2 bases; junction bases not matched to a gene: 7. Germline CDR1 MNHNS, CDR2 SASEGT. In DNA form, the CDR3 reads TGTGCCAGCAGGCGAGGAGGGACAGGGCAAGAGACCCAGTACTTC. This encodes CASRRGGTGQETQYF.

This clonotype has just a few counts. The chain carries TRBV28 and TRBJ1-2; tentatively, D is TRBD1 (6 bases). Germline lookup yields CDR1 MDHEN and CDR2 SYDVKM. The V and J ends lost 11 bases and 2 bases respectively, with 18 bases between them. The CDR3 spans 14 residues. The CDR3 is CASSQEGQNYGYTF. The CDR3 DNA reads TGTGCCTCTTCCCAAGAGGGACAAAACTATGGCTACACCTTC.